A selection of T cell receptor beta chains follows, all from one sample in a study of PD-1 blockade in classical Hodgkin lymphoma. Sequenced by immunoSEQ multiplex PCR; TCRdb stores in-frame clones only, minus some. The repertoire holds nearly 25,000 clones, with 60% to 80% as singletons. The source material was peripheral blood mononuclear cells (PBMCs), sampled at baseline. The receptors shown here come from a human donor with classical Hodgkin lymphoma. Both conserved end residues are part of each CDR3. A D gene is named only where the DNA matches it firmly. Expanded clones get a size class; other rows say once, few or many, or leave the size out.

v_gene: TRBV14
abundance: .
d_gene: TRBD1
j_gene: TRBJ1-4
CDR3nt: TGTGCCAGCAGCCAAGAAACAGGGGCCTCAAATGAAAAACTGTTTTTT
CDR3aa: CASSQETGASNEKLFF

v_gene: TRBV7-9
abundance: .
d_gene: .
j_gene: TRBJ1-1
CDR3nt: TGTGCCAGCAGCTCTGGGGGCGATACTGAAGCTTTCTTT
CDR3aa: CASSSGGDTEAFF

v_gene: TRBV13
abundance: .
d_gene: TRBD2
j_gene: TRBJ2-3
CDR3nt: TGTGCCAGCAGCTTAGGAGGCGGGGGGGCCCCAGATACGCAGTATTTT
CDR3aa: CASSLGGGGAPDTQYF

v_gene: TRBV7-2
abundance: few
d_gene: .
j_gene: TRBJ2-5
CDR3nt: TGTGCCAGCAGCCCGGGACAACGGCAAGAGACCCAGTACTTC
CDR3aa: CASSPGQRQETQYF

v_gene: TRBV5-1
abundance: .
d_gene: .
j_gene: TRBJ1-2
CDR3nt: TGCGCCAGCAGCCCGTCCGGGGCGGACATCTATGGCTACACCTTC
CDR3aa: CASSPSGADIYGYTF

v_gene: TRBV7-6
abundance: .
d_gene: .
j_gene: TRBJ1-1
CDR3nt: TGTGCCAGCAGCTCTGAACCCCTTCGTATGAACACTGAAGCTTTCTTT
CDR3aa: CASSSEPLRMNTEAFF

v_gene: TRBV30
abundance: .
d_gene: .
j_gene: TRBJ1-1
CDR3nt: TGTGCCTGGAATCATCGGGCTGAAGCTTTCTTT
CDR3aa: CAWNHRAEAFF

v_gene: TRBV7-8
abundance: .
d_gene: .
j_gene: TRBJ1-1
CDR3nt: TGTGCCAGCAGCTTAGGAAGTCGGAACACTGAAGCTTTCTTT
CDR3aa: CASSLGSRNTEAFF

v_gene: TRBV7-9
abundance: few
d_gene: .
j_gene: TRBJ1-6
CDR3nt: TGTGCCAGCAGCTTGGACAACAATTCACCCCTCCACTTT
CDR3aa: CASSLDNNSPLHF

v_gene: TRBV19
abundance: .
d_gene: .
j_gene: TRBJ2-1
CDR3nt: TGTGCCAGTGGTTCGGCACCATACAATGAGCAGTTCTTC
CDR3aa: CASGSAPYNEQFF

v_gene: TRBV19
abundance: .
d_gene: TRBD1
j_gene: TRBJ2-3
CDR3nt: TGTGCCAGTACCGGGACAGACAGCACAGATACGCAGTATTTT
CDR3aa: CASTGTDSTDTQYF

v_gene: TRBV7-9
abundance: .
d_gene: .
j_gene: TRBJ1-2
CDR3nt: TGTGCCAGCAGCTTTGTTTTAGGGGCGTCCGGCTACACCTTT
CDR3aa: CASSFVLGASGYTF

v_gene: TRBV5-4
abundance: .
d_gene: .
j_gene: TRBJ1-2
CDR3nt: TGTGCCAGCAGCCTACCCCAACCCGAATTCTATGGCTACACCTTC
CDR3aa: CASSLPQPEFYGYTF

v_gene: TRBV6-5
abundance: .
d_gene: .
j_gene: TRBJ2-2
CDR3nt: TGTGCCAGCAGTGGGACACCCGGGGAGCTGTTTTTT
CDR3aa: CASSGTPGELFF

v_gene: TRBV19
abundance: .
d_gene: TRBD1
j_gene: TRBJ1-2
CDR3nt: TGTGCCAGTAGTCCCCGGACAGGGGGCTGGTATGGCTACACCTTC
CDR3aa: CASSPRTGGWYGYTF

v_gene: TRBV30
abundance: .
d_gene: TRBD2
j_gene: TRBJ2-7
CDR3nt: TGTGCCTGGCATACCGGGACTAGAAACGAGCAGTACTTC
CDR3aa: CAWHTGTRNEQYF

v_gene: TRBV14
abundance: .
d_gene: .
j_gene: TRBJ1-4
CDR3nt: TGTGCCAGCAGCCAGAGCCAAAATGAAAAACTGTTTTTT
CDR3aa: CASSQSQNEKLFF

v_gene: TRBV27
abundance: .
d_gene: .
j_gene: TRBJ2-1
CDR3nt: TGTGCCAGCAGTCCTCTAGCGTCCGGGAATGAGCAGTTCTTC
CDR3aa: CASSPLASGNEQFF

v_gene: TRBV28
abundance: .
d_gene: .
j_gene: TRBJ1-1
CDR3nt: TGTGCCAGCAGTGCCCTCAAGGGGGGACGCACTGAAGCTTTCTTT
CDR3aa: CASSALKGGRTEAFF

v_gene: TRBV29-1
abundance: .
d_gene: .
j_gene: TRBJ2-3
CDR3nt: TGCAGCGTTGTAGCGGCCAGCCCCACAGATACGCAGTATTTT
CDR3aa: CSVVAASPTDTQYF

v_gene: TRBV6-5
abundance: .
d_gene: .
j_gene: TRBJ1-3
CDR3nt: TGTGCCAGCAGGGAAAGCGGGAGGAACACCATATATTTT
CDR3aa: CASRESGRNTIYF

v_gene: TRBV4-1
abundance: .
d_gene: .
j_gene: TRBJ1-3
CDR3nt: TGCGCCAGCAGCCAAGTAGATATGGGTTTTCTACATGGAAACACCATATATTTT
CDR3aa: CASSQVDMGFLHGNTIYF

v_gene: TRBV19
abundance: .
d_gene: .
j_gene: TRBJ1-1
CDR3nt: TGTGCCAGTAGTCCCGAGGTGGGGGGGCACACTGAAGCTTTCTTT
CDR3aa: CASSPEVGGHTEAFF

v_gene: TRBV5-6
abundance: .
d_gene: .
j_gene: TRBJ2-5
CDR3nt: TGTGCCAGCAGCTTACGGGCACAACAAGAGACCCAGTACTTC
CDR3aa: CASSLRAQQETQYF

v_gene: TRBV29-1
abundance: few
d_gene: .
j_gene: TRBJ1-2
CDR3nt: TGCAGCGTTCCTGGGGTCGGGAACTATGGCTACACCTTC
CDR3aa: CSVPGVGNYGYTF

v_gene: TRBV6-6
abundance: .
d_gene: .
j_gene: TRBJ2-3
CDR3nt: TGTGCCAGCAGTCAGCCCAGATTCGGCACAGATACGCAGTATTTT
CDR3aa: CASSQPRFGTDTQYF

v_gene: TRBV7-8
abundance: .
d_gene: TRBD2
j_gene: TRBJ2-3
CDR3nt: TGTGCCAGCAGCTTAGTAGCGGGGGGGAGCACAGATACGCAGTATTTT
CDR3aa: CASSLVAGGSTDTQYF

v_gene: TRBV14
abundance: once
d_gene: .
j_gene: TRBJ2-3
CDR3nt: TGTGCCAGCAGCCACGGGCAGAGCACAGATACGCAGTATTTT
CDR3aa: CASSHGQSTDTQYF

v_gene: TRBV29-1
abundance: .
d_gene: TRBD1
j_gene: TRBJ1-5
CDR3nt: TGCAGCGTCGGACAGGGAGATCAGCCCCAGCATTTT
CDR3aa: CSVGQGDQPQHF

v_gene: TRBV5-1
abundance: .
d_gene: .
j_gene: TRBJ1-3
CDR3nt: TGCGCCAGCAGCCTTGTCGGAGGAAACACCATATATTTT
CDR3aa: CASSLVGGNTIYF

v_gene: TRBV5-1
abundance: .
d_gene: TRBD1
j_gene: TRBJ2-3
CDR3nt: TGCGCCAGCAGCTCTTCGACAGGGTCAGATACGCAGTATTTT
CDR3aa: CASSSSTGSDTQYF

v_gene: TRBV18
abundance: .
d_gene: .
j_gene: TRBJ2-2
CDR3nt: TGTGCCAGCAAGAAATCAGGGGCCGGGGAGCTGTTTTTT
CDR3aa: CASKKSGAGELFF

v_gene: TRBV11-3
abundance: few
d_gene: TRBD2
j_gene: TRBJ2-1
CDR3nt: TGTGCCAGCAGCTTAGATGGGACTAGCGGGGGGAATGAGCAGTTCTTC
CDR3aa: CASSLDGTSGGNEQFF

v_gene: TRBV4-1
abundance: .
d_gene: TRBD1
j_gene: TRBJ2-1
CDR3nt: TGCGCCAGCAGCCAGGTGAGCGGTCGGACAGGGGGGATAAGTGAGCAGTTCTTC
CDR3aa: CASSQVSGRTGGISEQFF

v_gene: TRBV27
abundance: .
d_gene: .
j_gene: TRBJ2-5
CDR3nt: TGTGCCAGCAGTTTAGTCGCAGGGGTCACGGAGACCCAGTACTTC
CDR3aa: CASSLVAGVTETQYF

v_gene: TRBV7-9
abundance: medium-sized
d_gene: .
j_gene: TRBJ1-4
CDR3nt: TGTGCCAGCAGCCCTGATGGACACGAAAAACTGTTTTTT
CDR3aa: CASSPDGHEKLFF

v_gene: TRBV10-3
abundance: medium-sized
d_gene: .
j_gene: TRBJ1-1
CDR3nt: TGTGCCATCAGTGAAAACCCCCGGACAGCCAACACTGAAGCTTTCTTT
CDR3aa: CAISENPRTANTEAFF

v_gene: TRBV4-1
abundance: .
d_gene: TRBD1
j_gene: TRBJ1-2
CDR3nt: TGCGCCAGCAGCCAAGGACCGGGGACAGGGCATGGCTACACCTTC
CDR3aa: CASSQGPGTGHGYTF

v_gene: TRBV6-6
abundance: .
d_gene: .
j_gene: TRBJ2-7
CDR3nt: TGTGCCAGCAGTTACTCCCTAGGGGGATCGGACGAGCAGTACTTC
CDR3aa: CASSYSLGGSDEQYF

v_gene: TRBV10-3
abundance: .
d_gene: .
j_gene: TRBJ2-3
CDR3nt: TGTGCCATCACTCCGGACAGGGGAACGATCGGGGGGGGCCCAGATACGCAGTATTTT
CDR3aa: CAITPDRGTIGGGPDTQYF

v_gene: TRBV6-5
abundance: medium-sized
d_gene: TRBD1
j_gene: TRBJ1-4
CDR3nt: TGTGCCAGCAGTCCCCGACAGGGGAGGGGTGAAAAACTGTTTTTT
CDR3aa: CASSPRQGRGEKLFF

v_gene: TRBV18
abundance: .
d_gene: .
j_gene: TRBJ2-7
CDR3nt: TGTGCCAGTTCCCGTCCCCCGGGGGAGCAGTACTTC
CDR3aa: CASSRPPGEQYF

v_gene: TRBV5-4
abundance: .
d_gene: TRBD2
j_gene: TRBJ2-7
CDR3nt: TGTGCCAGCAGCTCGGGACTAGCGGGGGGCTCCTACGAGCAGTACTTC
CDR3aa: CASSSGLAGGSYEQYF

v_gene: TRBV4-1
abundance: .
d_gene: .
j_gene: TRBJ1-5
CDR3nt: TGCGCCAGTGCTAGGGGGAGAAATCAGCCCCAGCATTTT
CDR3aa: CASARGRNQPQHF

v_gene: TRBV5-6
abundance: .
d_gene: .
j_gene: TRBJ1-1
CDR3nt: TGTGCCAGCAGCCCTCCAGTGGGGACTGAAGCTTTCTTT
CDR3aa: CASSPPVGTEAFF

v_gene: TRBV4-1
abundance: .
d_gene: TRBD2
j_gene: TRBJ2-5
CDR3nt: TGCGCCAGCAGCCAAGCCGATCTCGGGCTAGCGGCGTACCAAGAGACCCAGTACTTC
CDR3aa: CASSQADLGLAAYQETQYF

v_gene: TRBV28
abundance: .
d_gene: .
j_gene: TRBJ1-2
CDR3nt: TGTGCCAGCACCCGTCACGTCGGTGGCGTCTATGGCTACACCTTC
CDR3aa: CASTRHVGGVYGYTF